The 16 T cell receptor beta chains listed next were all sequenced from one sample in a study of T cells in localized non-small cell lung cancer. The protocol was immunoSEQ multiplex PCR, while the TCRdb copy is restricted to in-frame clones and leaves out a portion. This sample has a few thousand clones; less than 35% occur once, and the top ten carry around 28%. Sample: normal lung tissue next to the tumor, taken before any cancer treatment. These receptors all come from a man between 35 and 75 years old with stage I lung adenocarcinoma.

This clone was seen more than once but under ten times. The chain couples TRBV6-1 to TRBJ2-4, with 11 nucleotides matching TRBD2. The CDR3 consists of 15 residues. The germline V gene encodes CDR1 MNHNS and CDR2 SASEGT. V was pared by 6 bases and J by 9 bases, with 10 bases of the junction left unmatched. The CDR3 DNA reads TGTGCCAGCAGCGAAACTAGCGGGGGTCAAGGCATTCAGTACTTC. Protein: CASSETSGGQGIQYF.

A few counts support this clone. The rearrangement links TRBV11-3 to TRBJ1-4, with D possibly TRBD1 on 6 matching bases. V was shortened by 4 bases and J by 6 bases, with 15 bases between the two germline ends. The V gene's germline CDR1 is SGHNT and CDR2 YENEEA. The CDR3 is 15 amino acids. CDR3 DNA sequence: TGTGCCAGCAGCTCGGGGGCCCAGCCCGATGAAAAACTGTTTTTT. The encoded protein is CASSSGAQPDEKLFF. Supplemented by reference TRBV11-3 and TRBJ1-4, the full variable domain reads EAGVVQSPRYKIIEKKQPVAFWCNPISGHNTLYWYLQNLGQGPELLIRYENEEAVDDSQLPKDRFSAERLKGVDSTLKIQPAELGDSAVYLCASSSGAQPDEKLFFGSGTQLSVL.

This clone was counted only a few times. This rearrangement joins TRBV7-1 to TRBJ1-2; a possible D gene is TRBD1 (6 bases). TRBV7-1 is identified as an open reading frame with a role that is uncertain. V gave up 4 bases and J gave up 7 bases, with 13 bases separating them. CDR3 length: 13 residues. The chain's CDR3 is CASSLAGATGYTF. Here the CDR3 DNA reads TGTGCCAGCAGCTTAGCGGGGGCCACTGGCTACACCTTC.

The chain joins TRBV29-1 to TRBJ1-2; no definite D call. V was clipped by 4 bases and J by 2 bases, with 8 bases between them. Germline lookup yields CDR1 SQVTM and CDR2 ANQGSEA. The CDR3 covers 12 residues. The DNA of the CDR3 is TGCAGCGTTGTAAGACCGAACTATGGCTACACCTTC. Residues: CSVVRPNYGYTF.

This clone was counted between two and nine times. The chain uses TRBV19 and TRBJ1-2; possibly TRBD1 for D (6 bases). Germline V gives CDR1 LNHDA, CDR2 SQIVND (reference sequence). The CDR3 runs 13 residues. Trimming took 5 bases from V and 8 from J, leaving 15 bases between them. The CDR3 DNA follows: TGTGCCAGTAGTCCCAGGGGAGATATCGGCTACACCTTC. Residues: CASSPRGDIGYTF.

The rearrangement uses TRBV9 and TRBJ2-3, with D uncertain. CDR3 length equals 12 residues. The germline gives CDR1 SGDLS, CDR2 YYNGEE. Trimming removed 5 bases from V and 7 bases from J, with 11 bases in between. CDR3 DNA sequence: TGTGCCAGCAGTGAAAGGTCAAATACGCAGTATTTT. This translates into CASSERSNTQYF. Filled out from reference TRBV9 and TRBJ2-3, the complete variable domain reads DSGVTQTPKHLITATGQRVTLRCSPRSGDLSVYWYQQSLDQGLQFLIQYYNGEERAKGNILERFSAQQFPDLHSELNLSSLELGDSALYFCASSERSNTQYFGPGTRLTVL.

J is TRBJ2-7 and V is TRBV6-8; possibly TRBD1 for D (5 bases). V gave up 2 bases and J gave up 3 bases, with 11 bases separating them. The CDR3 has 14 residues. From germline, CDR1 is MNHGY and CDR2 SAAAGT. CDR3 nucleotides: TGTGCCAGCAGTTACGGGGCGGCTGACTACGAGCAGTACTTC. Protein: CASSYGAADYEQYF.

This clone appeared a few times. One end of the junction varies from germline; a read error may be responsible. The chain carries TRBV9 and TRBJ1-6; no clear D. This CDR3 comprises 13 residues. Germline V gene sequence: CDR1 SGDLS, CDR2 YYNGEE. CDR3: CASSVVQSSSLHF. CDR3 in DNA: TGTGCCAGCAGCGTAGTTCAGTCTTCATCCCTCCACTTT.

In its sample, this clone was seen a few times. This chain uses TRBV7-1 with TRBJ2-3; D is unclear. TRBV7-1 is designated an ORF whose function remains uncertain. Trimming took off 5 bases at V and 5 bases at J, with 11 bases between the two ends. The CDR3 is 13 amino acids. The CDR3 bases are TGTGCCAGCAGCCCCACCCCCAAAGATACGCAGTATTTT. It translates to CASSPTPKDTQYF.

By share of the sample, this clone is medium-sized. The V and J genes are TRBV6-8 and TRBJ2-3; 12 bases match TRBD2. J was trimmed by 4 bases and V by 6 bases; bases with no gene match: 2. The CDR3 covers 14 residues. In germline, CDR1 is MNHGY, CDR2 SAAAGT. Here the CDR3 DNA reads TGTGCCAGCAGCGCTAGCGGGGGGGCAGATACGCAGTATTTT. Its protein product is CASSASGGADTQYF.

In its sample, this clone is medium-sized. The chain couples TRBV9 to TRBJ2-3, with 9 bases identical to TRBD1. The CDR3 length is 14 residues. The J segment lost 5 bases and the V segment lost 5 bases, leaving 6 bases of the junction unmatched. CDR1 is SGDLS, CDR2 YYNGEE, per germline. The CDR3 coding sequence is TGTGCCAGCAGAGCGACAGGGGGTAAAGATACGCAGTATTTT. It translates to CASRATGGKDTQYF.

The chain couples TRBV19 to TRBJ2-3; D is undetermined. CDR1 and CDR2 (germline): LNHDA, SQIVND (reference sequence). The V gene lost 3 bases and the J gene lost 2 bases, with 6 bases spanning the gap. The CDR3 has 13 amino acids. The CDR3 DNA sequence: TGTGCCAGTAGTATTAAAAACACAGATACGCAGTATTTT. Protein product: CASSIKNTDTQYF.

The chain employs TRBV27 and TRBJ2-3, with D unresolved. Germline V gene sequence: CDR1 MNHEY, CDR2 SMNVEV (reference sequence). The CDR3 is made up of 15 amino acids. V was clipped by 6 bases and J by 2 bases, with 15 bases between them. The CDR3 here is CASRMSPKNTDTQYF. CDR3 bases: TGTGCCAGCAGAATGTCCCCGAAAAACACAGATACGCAGTATTTT.

This clone was counted between two and nine times. The chain joins TRBV6-7 to TRBJ2-7, with D tentatively TRBD1 (6 bases). TRBV6-7 carries the ORF label, with uncertain function. Trimming took off 7 bases at V and 5 bases at J, with 33 bases between the two ends. This CDR3 is built from 19 residues. CDR3 loop: CASTYTTGFFSSGGHEQYF. The CDR3 DNA is TGTGCCAGCACCTATACCACAGGGTTCTTCAGCTCGGGCGGCCACGAGCAGTACTTC.

The chain carries TRBV18 and TRBJ2-2, with TRBD1 as a possible D gene (6 bases). This CDR3 contains 16 residues. Germline V gene sequence: CDR1 KGHSH, CDR2 LQKENI. V dropped 0 bases and J dropped 6 bases, with 14 bases sitting between them. The CDR3 coding sequence is TGTGCCAGCTCACCACCGACAGGAGTGGACTCCGGGGAGCTGTTTTTT. The encoded protein is CASSPPTGVDSGELFF.

This chain links TRBV23-1 with TRBJ1-2; D is ambiguous. TRBV23-1 is flagged as an ORF with uncertain function. V lost 7 bases, J lost 5 bases, and 20 bases lay in between. The CDR3 runs to 15 residues. CDR3 amino acids: CASNLEGPARYGYTF. The CDR3 nucleotides are TGCGCCAGCAACCTAGAAGGGCCTGCAAGGTATGGCTACACCTTC.